This T cell receptor beta chain originates from a study of T cell clones after liver transplantation. This clone was detected only a few times. What it binds is unknown. Sequencing of dividing CFSE-low cells from the MLR defined alloreactive TCRbeta sequences. V lost 5 bases and J lost 4; bases outside the gene matches: 6. The CDR3 loop spans 14 amino acids. CDR1 and CDR2 from the germline V gene are SGHRS and YFSETQ. The assay was immunoSEQ multiplex PCR, and TCRdb's table has in-frame clones only and misses some. Of under 5,000 clones in the sample, over 25% were seen once. The V and J genes are TRBV5-1 and TRBJ2-3, with TRBD2 matching 8 bases. The sample consisted of CD4+ T cells from cultured PBMCs. This receptor was obtained from a human patient who received a liver transplant. Some T cells may be graft donor cells. The CDR3 reads CASRPGLEADTQYF. CDR3 DNA sequence: TGCGCCAGCAGACCGGGACTAGAAGCAGATACGCAGTATTTT.